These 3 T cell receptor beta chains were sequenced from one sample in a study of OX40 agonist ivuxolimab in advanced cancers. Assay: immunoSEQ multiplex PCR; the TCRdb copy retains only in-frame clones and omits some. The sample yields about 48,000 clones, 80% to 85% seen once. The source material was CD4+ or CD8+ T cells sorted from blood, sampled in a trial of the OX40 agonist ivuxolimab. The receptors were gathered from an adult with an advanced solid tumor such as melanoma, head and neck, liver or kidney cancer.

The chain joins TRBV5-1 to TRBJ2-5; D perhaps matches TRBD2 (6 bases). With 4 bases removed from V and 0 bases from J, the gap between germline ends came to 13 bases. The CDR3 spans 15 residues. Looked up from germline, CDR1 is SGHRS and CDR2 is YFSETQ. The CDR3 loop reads CASSVLGGDQETQYF. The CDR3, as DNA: TGCGCCAGCAGCGTCCTAGGCGGGGACCAAGAGACCCAGTACTTC.

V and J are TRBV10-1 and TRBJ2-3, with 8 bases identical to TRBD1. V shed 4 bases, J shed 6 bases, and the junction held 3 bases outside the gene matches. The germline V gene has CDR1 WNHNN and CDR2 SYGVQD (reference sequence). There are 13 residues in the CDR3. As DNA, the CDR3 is TGCGCCAGCAGTGCTCAGGGGGCGGATACGCAGTATTTT. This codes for CASSAQGADTQYF.

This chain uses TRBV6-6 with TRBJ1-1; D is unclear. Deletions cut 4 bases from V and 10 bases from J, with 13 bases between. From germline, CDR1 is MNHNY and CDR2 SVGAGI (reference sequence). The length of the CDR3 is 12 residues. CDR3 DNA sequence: TGTGCCAGCAGTTTTTCCGACAAGCGAGCTTTCTTT. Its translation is CASSFSDKRAFF.